The 32 T cell receptor beta chains below come from one sample, sequenced in a study of T cell changes during pregnancy in multiple sclerosis (dated by TCRdb to the late 2010s). The library was obtained by the immunoSEQ multiplex PCR assay. TCRdb took over this immuneACCESS table, retaining in-frame rearrangements with V and J assigned. Such tables are incomplete; in checked studies, under half of the missing clones stem from an unresolved V gene, and the remainder is unexplained. This sample gives about 45,000 clones in total; approximately 89% of them show up just once. The top ten constitute 2.9% of the sample. The specimen was CD8+ T cells from peripheral blood mononuclear cells, collected in the second trimester of pregnancy. These receptor sequences come from a female donor with multiple sclerosis, enrolled in a pregnancy study.

V and J are TRBV2 and TRBJ1-1; D is possibly TRBD1 (6 bases). The CDR3 runs 13 residues. CDR1 SNHLY and CDR2 FYNNEI come from the germline V gene. Deletions cut 8 bases from V and 1 base from J, with 11 bases between. In DNA form, the CDR3 reads TGTGCCAGCGGGGGACACCCGAACACTGAAGCTTTCTTT. Protein sequence: CASGGHPNTEAFF.

The chain carries TRBV14 and TRBJ2-2; 9 nucleotides line up with TRBD1. The CDR3 spans 14 residues. Unmatched junction bases numbered 3, after V lost 5 bases and J lost 5 bases. Germline V lookup: CDR1 SGHDN, CDR2 FVKESK. The DNA for the CDR3 is TGTGCCAGCAGCGACAGGGGGTGGACCGGGGAGCTGTTTTTT. Protein product: CASSDRGWTGELFF.

The chain combines TRBV25-1 with TRBJ2-3, with 7 positions matching TRBD2. J gave up 1 base and V 1 base, and 5 bases lay outside the gene matches. The length of the CDR3 is 16 residues. Germline lookup yields CDR1 MGHDK and CDR2 SYGVNS. As DNA, the CDR3 is TGTGCCAGCAGTGAATTGGGGGAGGGCGGCACAGATACGCAGTATTTT. Translated, it gives CASSELGEGGTDTQYF.

This clone appeared a few times. This rearrangement joins TRBV11-2 to TRBJ1-1; maybe TRBD1 (6 bases). The CDR3 totals 15 residues. Germline CDR1 and CDR2: SGHAT and FQNNGV. The germline V and J ends were trimmed by 5 bases and 1 base, with 14 bases remaining between them. CDR3 DNA sequence: TGTGCCAGCAGCGCACAGGGCTGGGGGAACACTGAAGCTTTCTTT. Translated, it gives CASSAQGWGNTEAFF.

J is TRBJ2-3 and V is TRBV5-6; 8 bases match TRBD1. The CDR3 consists of 16 residues. In germline, CDR1 is SGHDT, CDR2 YYEEEE. V trimming: 0 bases; J trimming: 6 bases; junction bases outside the gene matches: 9. The CDR3 region is CASSLVGAGGPDTQYF. DNA for the CDR3: TGTGCCAGCAGCTTGGTCGGGGCAGGGGGCCCGGATACGCAGTATTTT.

The chain employs TRBV30 and TRBJ1-1, with D possibly TRBD1 on 6 matching bases. Trimming left V 3 bases short and J 0 bases short, with 17 bases between. The V gene's germline CDR1 is GTSNPN and CDR2 SVGIG (reference sequence). This CDR3 is built from 16 residues. This chain's CDR3 is CAWRDPGTPMNTEAFF. The CDR3 nucleotides are TGTGCCTGGAGGGACCCCGGGACACCCATGAACACTGAAGCTTTCTTT.

Note on this clone: Other DNA sequences in this specimen translate into the identical CDR3. The CDR3 DNA follows: TGCGCCAGCAGCCAAGGACTAGCGGGGTATAATGAGCAGTTCTTC. Its translation: CASSQGLAGYNEQFF. The gene calls are TRBV4-3 and TRBJ2-1, with 11 bases identical to TRBD2. The CDR3 loop spans 15 amino acids. The germline V gene encodes CDR1 LGHNA and CDR2 YSLEER. Trimming at V came to 1 base and at J to 7 bases, leaving 3 bases not matched to a gene.

This clone showed up just once. The V and J genes are TRBV4-1 and TRBJ2-7; D gene unclear. The V end was cut by 0 bases, the J end by 2 bases, with 11 bases between. CDR1 and CDR2 (germline): MGHRA, YSYEKL. This CDR3 is 15 amino acids long. The CDR3 DNA follows: TGCGCCAGCAGCCAAGATGGGCAGAACCCCTACGAGCAGTACTTC. Translated: CASSQDGQNPYEQYF.

The gene calls are TRBV15 and TRBJ2-5; 7 nucleotides align to TRBD1. V shed 4 bases, J shed 2 bases, and the junction held 10 bases outside the gene matches. Looked up from germline, CDR1 is LNHNV and CDR2 is YYDKDF (reference sequence). The length of the CDR3 is 16 residues. The CDR3 DNA reads TGTGCCACCAGCACCCTAGGACAGGTCGTGCAAGAGACCCAGTACTTC. Protein: CATSTLGQVVQETQYF.

The V call is TRBV7-9, the J call TRBJ1-3; tentative D call: TRBD1 (6 bases). Trimming shortened V by 8 bases and J by 4 bases, and 12 bases separated the two germline ends. This CDR3 spans 13 amino acids. Looked up from germline, CDR1 is SEHNR and CDR2 is FQNEAQ (reference sequence). Here the CDR3 reads CASLSGAGNTIYF. The CDR3 nucleotides are TGTGCCAGCTTATCAGGGGCAGGAAACACCATATATTTT.

The chain links TRBV4-3 to TRBJ1-1; D not certain. Germline loops: CDR1 LGHNA, CDR2 YSLEER. The ends were cut back, 0 bases at V and 1 base at J, with 6 bases in the middle. This CDR3 contains 14 residues. The chain's CDR3 is CASSQDRGNTEAFF. CDR3 in DNA: TGCGCCAGCAGCCAAGACCGCGGGAACACTGAAGCTTTCTTT.

This rearrangement joins TRBV7-6 to TRBJ2-5; the match to TRBD2 covers 12 bases. The V gene end was trimmed by 1 base and the J gene end by 1 base; junction bases not matched to a gene: 7. CDR1 is SGHVS, CDR2 FNYEAQ, per germline. CDR3 length equals 18 residues. The chain's CDR3 is CASSLGGGLAGPQETQYF. The CDR3 DNA is TGTGCCAGCAGCTTAGGGGGTGGACTAGCGGGGCCCCAAGAGACCCAGTACTTC. The full variable domain, with the rest looked up from reference TRBV7-6 and TRBJ2-5, is GAGVSQSPRYKVTKRGQDVALRCDPISGHVSLYWYRQALGQGPEFLTYFNYEAQQDKSGLPNDRFSAERPEGSISTLTIQRTEQRDSAMYRCASSLGGGLAGPQETQYFGPGTRLLVL.

The gene calls are TRBV6-5 and TRBJ2-3; D is unclear. Germline assignment: CDR1 MNHEY and CDR2 SVGAGI. The V end was cut by 4 bases, the J end by 0 bases, with 14 bases between. The CDR3 consists of 16 residues. Written as DNA, the CDR3 is TGTGCCAGCAGTTCGAGGTCGTTATATAGCACAGATACGCAGTATTTT. This translates into CASSSRSLYSTDTQYF.

The rearrangement uses TRBV27 and TRBJ2-1; 8 bases align to TRBD2. The CDR3 is 14 residues long. V lost 7 bases and J lost 9; bases outside the gene matches: 11. Germline V gene lookup returns CDR1 MNHEY and CDR2 SMNVEV (reference sequence). The CDR3 region has the DNA TGTGCCAGCATGAGTAGCGGGGCACCAACTGAGCAGTTCTTC. Amino acids: CASMSSGAPTEQFF.

As DNA, the CDR3 is TGCGCCAGCAGCCAAGAGGAGGGATTCGGAAACACCATATATTTT. Protein product: CASSQEEGFGNTIYF. The V call is TRBV4-1, the J call TRBJ1-3; D ambiguous. Germline V gene lookup returns CDR1 MGHRA and CDR2 YSYEKL. The germline V and J ends were trimmed by 0 bases and 4 bases, with 10 bases remaining between them. The CDR3 sequence is 15 residues long.

The chain employs TRBV7-9 and TRBJ1-2; no firm D call. V was clipped by 10 bases and J by 6 bases, with 21 bases between them. The CDR3 is made up of 14 amino acids. Germline V gives CDR1 SEHNR, CDR2 FQNEAQ (reference sequence). The CDR3 here is CATREGRALNGYTF. The CDR3, as DNA: TGTGCCACCCGAGAGGGCAGAGCCTTAAATGGCTACACCTTC.

There are a few counts of this clone. The chain couples TRBV27 to TRBJ1-1; the match to TRBD1 covers 9 bases. The CDR3 is 16 residues long. CDR1 and CDR2 (germline): MNHEY, SMNVEV (reference sequence). The trim removed 5 bases at V and 4 bases at J, leaving 11 bases unmatched. DNA of the CDR3: TGTGCCAGCAGTCCTCTACAGGGGGCGAAGGGCACTGAAGCTTTCTTT. It translates to CASSPLQGAKGTEAFF.

The rearrangement joins TRBV20-1 to TRBJ1-2, with no clear D. Between the trimmed V and J ends, which lost 3 bases and 6 bases, there was a span of 5 bases. Germline V gene data show CDR1 as DFQATT and CDR2 as SNEGSKA (reference sequence). The CDR3 runs to 10 residues. In nucleotides, the CDR3 is TGCAGTGCTAGGGCAGATGGCTACACCTTC. Protein: CSARADGYTF.

CDR3 coding DNA: TGTGCCAGTAGTACCGGACTAGTAAATGAGCAGTTCTTC. Its translation is CASSTGLVNEQFF. The V gene is TRBV19, the J gene TRBJ2-1; 7 bases are a match to TRBD2. Germline V gene lookup returns CDR1 LNHDA and CDR2 SQIVND (reference sequence). The CDR3 sequence is 13 residues long. Trimming at V came to 4 bases and at J to 7 bases, leaving 4 bases not matched to a gene.

The rearrangement joins TRBV2 to TRBJ2-7; TRBD1 matches at 10 bases. CDR1 and CDR2 from the germline V gene are SNHLY and FYNNEI. CDR3 size: 14 residues. The ends lost 4 bases at V and 1 base at J; junction bases unmatched: 1. The CDR3: CASSAGQGSYEQYF. The CDR3 DNA sequence: TGTGCCAGCAGTGCGGGACAGGGGTCCTACGAGCAGTACTTC.

The rearrangement joins TRBV4-3 to TRBJ1-5; D gene ambiguous. Looked up from germline, CDR1 is LGHNA and CDR2 is YSLEER. V was clipped by 0 bases and J by 1 base, with 16 bases between them. This CDR3 comprises 18 residues. In nucleotides, the CDR3 is TGCGCCAGCAGCCAAGATGTGGCTCGGGGTTGGAGCAATCAGCCCCAGCATTTT. This gives the protein CASSQDVARGWSNQPQHF.

This chain joins TRBV9 and TRBJ2-1; D call uncertain. The germline gives CDR1 SGDLS, CDR2 YYNGEE. The CDR3 consists of 12 residues. V was clipped by 2 bases and J by 4 bases, with 4 bases between them. The CDR3 region has the DNA TGTGCCAGCAGCGTTCTGTACAATGAGCAGTTCTTC. It translates to CASSVLYNEQFF.

The V gene is TRBV12-5, the J gene TRBJ1-1; D ambiguous. This CDR3 region has 13 residues. Per the germline V gene, CDR1 is LGHNT and CDR2 is FRNRAP. V was cut by 2 bases and J by 1 base, with 5 bases left in between. The CDR3 DNA follows: TGTGCTAGTGGTTTGTCAGGGAACACTGAAGCTTTCTTT. Translation: CASGLSGNTEAFF.

The CDR3 DNA follows: TGTGCCAGCAGCGAGGTGCGTACCTACGAGCAGTACTTC. Its protein is CASSEVRTYEQYF. The rearrangement joins TRBV7-9 to TRBJ2-7; D gene uncertain. CDR1 is SEHNR and CDR2 is FQNEAQ in the germline V gene (reference sequence). Trimming left V 5 bases short and J 2 bases short, with 10 bases between. CDR3 length equals 13 residues.

The V gene is TRBV25-1, the J gene TRBJ1-4, with 10 bases matching TRBD1. Germline assignment: CDR1 MGHDK and CDR2 SYGVNS. CDR3 length equals 15 residues. Trimming removed 3 bases from V and 8 bases from J; junction bases left unmatched: 6. CDR3: CASSDSDRGGEKLFF. For the CDR3, the DNA is TGTGCCAGCAGTGATTCGGACAGGGGGGGCGAAAAACTGTTTTTT.

The chain has TRBV30 and TRBJ1-4; D call uncertain. The germline V and J ends were trimmed by 1 base and 2 bases, with 8 bases remaining between them. Per the germline V gene, CDR1 is GTSNPN and CDR2 is SVGIG (reference sequence). The CDR3 totals 14 residues. For the CDR3, the DNA is TGTGCCTGGAGTGCGGGGAGTACTAATGAAAAACTGTTTTTT. The encoded protein is CAWSAGSTNEKLFF.

This clone was seen a handful of times. The genes are TRBV5-4 and TRBJ1-1; no clear D gene. Trimming left V 0 bases short and J 1 base short, with 4 bases between. Germline V gene sequence: CDR1 SGHNT, CDR2 YYREEE (reference sequence). The CDR3 is made up of 13 amino acids. CDR3 sequence: CASSLDRNTEAFF. The DNA of the CDR3 is TGTGCCAGCAGCTTGGACAGGAACACTGAAGCTTTCTTT.

The chain has TRBV15 and TRBJ1-2; 12 nucleotides match TRBD1. After removal of 0 bases from V and 7 bases from J, the junction contained 9 bases not matched to a gene. This CDR3 contains 17 residues. The germline gives CDR1 LNHNV, CDR2 YYDKDF (reference sequence). The CDR3 sequence: CATSRDLGDRGRRGYTF. DNA for the CDR3: TGTGCCACCAGCAGAGATCTCGGGGACAGGGGGCGACGTGGCTACACCTTC.

This chain links TRBV6-4 with TRBJ1-5, with unresolved D. Germline loops: CDR1 MRHNA, CDR2 SNTAGT. V lost 5 bases and J lost 1, with 12 bases in between. CDR3 length: 15 residues. CDR3 DNA sequence: TGTGCCAGCAGTCCGGGAGGCGGGAGCAATCAGCCCCAGCATTTT. Translated, it gives CASSPGGGSNQPQHF.

This CDR3 reads CASSPPRGLFEKLFF. CDR3 coding DNA: TGTGCCAGTAGCCCGCCCAGGGGGCTGTTTGAAAAACTGTTTTTT. The chain employs TRBV19 and TRBJ1-4; TRBD1 matches at 8 bases. Trimming took 6 bases from V and 7 from J; bases not matched to a gene: 10. This CDR3 is built from 15 residues. In germline, CDR1 is LNHDA, CDR2 SQIVND (reference sequence).

The rearrangement joins TRBV7-9 to TRBJ2-1; TRBD2 is a possible D gene (7 bases). This CDR3 has 15 residues. Trimming stripped 4 bases from V and 5 bases from J, with 15 bases between. Germline V CDR1 and CDR2: SEHNR, FQNEAQ (reference sequence). The CDR3 is CASSSPGGPHNEQFF. The CDR3 nucleotides read TGTGCCAGCAGCTCCCCGGGGGGCCCCCACAATGAGCAGTTCTTC.

CDR3 in DNA: TGTGCCAGCAGCCCGCCCAGGGGGGTCCACACAGATACGCAGTATTTT. It encodes CASSPPRGVHTDTQYF. The rearrangement links TRBV5-6 to TRBJ2-3, with D possibly matching TRBD1 (7 bases). Trimming cost V 4 bases and J 2 bases, with 17 bases left between them. The CDR3 is 16 amino acids. Germline V gives CDR1 SGHDT, CDR2 YYEEEE.